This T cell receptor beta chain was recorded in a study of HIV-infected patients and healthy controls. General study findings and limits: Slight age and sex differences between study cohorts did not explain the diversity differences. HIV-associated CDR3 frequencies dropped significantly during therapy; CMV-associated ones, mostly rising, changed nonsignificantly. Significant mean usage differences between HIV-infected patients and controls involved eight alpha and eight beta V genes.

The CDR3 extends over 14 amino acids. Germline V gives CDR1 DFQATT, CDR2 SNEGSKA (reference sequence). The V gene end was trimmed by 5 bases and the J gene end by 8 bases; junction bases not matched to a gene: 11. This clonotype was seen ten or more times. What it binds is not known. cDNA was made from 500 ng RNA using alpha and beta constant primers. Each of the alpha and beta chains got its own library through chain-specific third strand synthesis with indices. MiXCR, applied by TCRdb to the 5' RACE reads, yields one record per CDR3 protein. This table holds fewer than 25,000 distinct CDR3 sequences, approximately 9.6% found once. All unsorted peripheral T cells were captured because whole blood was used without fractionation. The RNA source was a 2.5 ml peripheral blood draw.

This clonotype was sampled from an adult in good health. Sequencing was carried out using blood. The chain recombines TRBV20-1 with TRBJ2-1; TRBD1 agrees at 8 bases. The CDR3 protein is CSAFLGQGRYEQFF. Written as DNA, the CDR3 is TGCAGTGCTTTTCTCGGACAGGGTCGGTATGAGCAGTTCTTC.